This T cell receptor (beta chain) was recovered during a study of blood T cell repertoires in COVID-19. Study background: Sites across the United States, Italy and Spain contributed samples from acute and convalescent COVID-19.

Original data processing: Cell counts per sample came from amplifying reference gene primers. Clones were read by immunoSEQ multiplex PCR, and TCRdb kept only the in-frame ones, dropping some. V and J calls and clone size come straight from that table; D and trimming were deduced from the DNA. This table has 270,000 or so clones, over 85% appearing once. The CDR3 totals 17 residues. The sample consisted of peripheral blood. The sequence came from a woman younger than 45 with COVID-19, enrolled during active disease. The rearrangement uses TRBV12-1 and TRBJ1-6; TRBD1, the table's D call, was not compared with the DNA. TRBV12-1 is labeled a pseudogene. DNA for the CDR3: TGTGCCGCCCCCCCGGCAGGCCACGACTCCTATAATTCACCCCTCCACTTT. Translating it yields CAAPPAGHDSYNSPLHF.